The clone carrying this T cell receptor beta chain is a singleton in its sample. Its antigen is undetermined. Regarding the study as a whole: Tumor Treg TCRs overlapped most with tumor naive CD4+ cells. The larger-cohort validation was restricted to a single TCR beta V-J rearrangement rather than whole repertoires.

Looked up from germline, CDR1 is SGHTA and CDR2 is FQGTGA. This CDR3 is built from 14 residues. V lost 6 bases to trimming and J lost 11 bases; unmatched junction nucleotides: 9. Semi-nested PCR with Nested Universal Primer A followed constant-region reverse priming of full-length variable regions. TCRdb independently ran MiXCR on the 5' RACE reads; one entry per CDR3 protein. The data hold fewer than 65,000 distinct CDR3 sequences, with less than 25% observed a single time. Cells sorted as Tregs were CD4+, CD25+ and CD127-/low. The sample consisted of tumor-infiltrating Tregs sorted from the breast tumor. The chain carries TRBV7-3 and TRBJ2-1; TRBD2 aligns across 11 bases. The receptor was isolated from a female donor with breast cancer. CDR3 sequence reads: CASRSTSGSGKQFF. For the CDR3, the DNA is TGTGCCAGCAGAAGTACTAGCGGGAGCGGAAAGCAGTTCTTC.